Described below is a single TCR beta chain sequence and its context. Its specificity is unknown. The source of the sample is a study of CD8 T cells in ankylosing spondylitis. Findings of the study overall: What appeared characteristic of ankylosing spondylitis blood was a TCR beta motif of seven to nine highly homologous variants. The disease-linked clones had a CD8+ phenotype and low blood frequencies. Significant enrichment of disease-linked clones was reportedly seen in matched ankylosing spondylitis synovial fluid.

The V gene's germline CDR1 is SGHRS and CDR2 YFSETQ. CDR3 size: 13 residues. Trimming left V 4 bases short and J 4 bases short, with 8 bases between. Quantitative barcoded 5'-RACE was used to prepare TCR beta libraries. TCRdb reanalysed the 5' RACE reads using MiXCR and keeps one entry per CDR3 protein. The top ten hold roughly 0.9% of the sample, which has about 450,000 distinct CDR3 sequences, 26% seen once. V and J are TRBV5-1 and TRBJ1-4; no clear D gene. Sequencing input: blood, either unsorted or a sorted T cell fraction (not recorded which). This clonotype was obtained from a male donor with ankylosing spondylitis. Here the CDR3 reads CASSRNDNEKLFF. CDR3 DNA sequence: TGCGCCAGCAGCCGAAATGATAATGAAAAACTGTTTTTT.